The rows below give T cell receptor beta chains drawn from one sample of a study of blood T cell repertoires in COVID-19. The method was immunoSEQ multiplex PCR; TCRdb's version includes in-frame clones alone and lacks a portion of them. The data show about half a million clones, with 80% to 90% seen just once and under 4% held by the top ten. Sequenced: peripheral blood. These receptors originate from a human donor in a cohort sampled during active COVID-19. Both conserved end residues are part of each CDR3. The D gene is left open where the match is weak. The size of a clone is reported for some rows only, either as once, few or many, or as a class for expanded clones.

>TRBJ1-5|.|TRBV19|.
CASRGYGGAISNQPQHF
TGTGCCAGTAGAGGTTATGGGGGGGCAATAAGCAATCAGCCCCAGCATTTT
>TRBJ2-7|.|TRBV12-3/TRBV12-4|.
CASSFGSRYEQYF
TGTGCCAGCAGTTTCGGTAGTCGCTACGAGCAGTACTTC
>TRBJ1-5|.|TRBV19|TRBD1
CASSIDQGGPYSNQPQHF
TGTGCCAGTAGTATAGACCAGGGGGGCCCATATAGCAATCAGCCCCAGCATTTT
>TRBJ1-2|.|TRBV5-4|TRBD1
CASSSSDRGFGYTF
TGTGCCAGCAGCTCCTCCGACAGGGGGTTCGGCTACACCTTC
>TRBJ2-7|.|TRBV5-1|.
CASSLAGRDPYEQYF
TGCGCCAGCAGCTTGGCCGGGCGGGACCCCTACGAGCAGTACTTC
>TRBJ2-1|many|TRBV24-1|.
CATSEVGGEQFF
TGTGCCACCAGTGAGGTGGGGGGTGAGCAGTTCTTC
>TRBJ2-1|.|TRBV7-3|TRBD2
CASSLLGRGYNEQFF
TGTGCCAGCAGCTTGCTCGGGAGGGGTTACAATGAGCAGTTCTTC
>TRBJ2-1|few|TRBV18|.
CASSPGGGSYNEQFF
TGTGCCAGCTCGCCAGGGGGGGGGTCCTACAATGAGCAGTTCTTC
>TRBJ1-1|.|TRBV19|TRBD1
CASSIRTGLEAFF
TGTGCCAGTAGTATCAGGACAGGACTTGAAGCTTTCTTT
>TRBJ2-1|.|TRBV29-1|TRBD1
CSAGQGAYNEQFF
TGCAGCGCCGGACAGGGGGCTTACAATGAGCAGTTCTTC
>TRBJ2-7|.|TRBV2|TRBD1
CASSVDRALSYEQYF
TGTGCCAGCAGCGTTGACAGGGCCCTCTCCTACGAGCAGTACTTC
>TRBJ1-2|once|TRBV20-1|.
CSARPRAGYTF
TGCAGTGCTAGACCCAGGGCCGGCTACACCTTC
>TRBJ1-1|.|TRBV6-5|.
CASSRTGVNTEAFF
TGTGCCAGCAGCCGCACCGGAGTGAACACTGAAGCTTTCTTT
>TRBJ2-7|.|TRBV6-5|.
CASFSPYRSNEQYF
TGTGCCAGCTTCAGCCCGTACAGGTCCAACGAGCAGTACTTC
>TRBJ2-7|.|TRBV25-1|.
CASTQSGPANEQYF
TGTGCCAGCACCCAATCAGGTCCGGCGAACGAGCAGTACTTC
>TRBJ2-5|.|TRBV3-1/TRBV3-2|.
CASSRPQATYQETQYF
TGTGCCAGCAGCCGACCTCAGGCAACCTACCAAGAGACCCAGTACTTC
>TRBJ2-7|.|TRBV5-1|TRBD2
CASSLATGTSGTYEQYF
TGCGCCAGCAGCTTGGCAACCGGGACTAGCGGGACCTACGAGCAGTACTTC
>TRBJ1-2|.|TRBV6-5|TRBD1
CASRAGTGDYGYTF
TGTGCCAGCAGGGCGGGGACAGGGGACTATGGCTACACCTTC
>TRBJ2-1|.|TRBV20-1|TRBD2
CSVSGRAEQFF
TGCAGTGTCAGCGGGAGGGCAGAGCAGTTCTTC
>TRBJ1-3|.|TRBV28|.
CASSPDSFSGNTIYF
TGTGCCAGCAGCCCAGACTCCTTCTCTGGAAACACCATATATTTT
>TRBJ2-3|.|TRBV2|TRBD2
CASRVAGVGTDTQYF
TGTGCCAGCAGGGTAGCGGGAGTGGGTACAGATACGCAGTATTTT
>TRBJ1-5|.|TRBV9|.
CASSVGPRGNQPQHF
TGTGCCAGCAGCGTAGGACCCAGGGGCAATCAGCCCCAGCATTTT
>TRBJ2-3|.|TRBV5-6|TRBD2
CASSSLAGGASTDTQYF
TGTGCCAGCAGCTCTCTAGCGGGAGGTGCTAGCACAGATACGCAGTATTTT
>TRBJ2-6|.|TRBV19|.
CASSSARVSGANVLTF
TGTGCCAGTAGTTCCGCCAGGGTCTCTGGGGCCAACGTCCTGACTTTC
>TRBJ2-7|.|TRBV5-1|.
CASREGVVSSEQYF
TGCGCCAGCAGGGAAGGGGTGGTCTCCTCCGAGCAGTACTTC
>TRBJ2-5|.|TRBV28|TRBD2
CASSNSGREETQYF
TGTGCCAGCAGTAATAGCGGGAGGGAAGAGACCCAGTACTTC
>TRBJ1-2|.|TRBV3-1/TRBV3-2|.
CASSQVPRGTAGSYTF
TGTGCCAGCAGCCAAGTGCCCCGGGGGACGGCTGGGAGCTACACCTTC
>TRBJ1-1|few|TRBV2|.
CASSGSVGANTEAFF
TGTGCCAGCAGTGGAAGTGTGGGGGCTAACACTGAAGCTTTCTTT
>TRBJ2-7|.|TRBV30|TRBD1
CAWSGGQPFRFEQYF
TGTGCCTGGAGTGGGGGACAGCCTTTCCGATTCGAGCAGTACTTC
>TRBJ1-1|.|TRBV30|.
CAGRRGFEAFF
TGTGCCGGTAGAAGGGGATTCGAAGCTTTCTTT
>TRBJ1-1|.|TRBV6-5|.
CASSSQLSAFF
TGTGCCAGCAGTTCCCAACTTTCGGCTTTCTTT
>TRBJ1-2|.|TRBV19|.
CASREASYGYTF
TGTGCCAGTAGGGAGGCCTCCTATGGCTACACCTTC
>TRBJ2-2|.|TRBV18|.
CASSPRGQSGELFF
TGTGCCAGCTCACCTAGGGGCCAATCCGGGGAGCTGTTTTTT
>TRBJ1-5|few|TRBV15|.
CATSRGHSNQPQHF
TGTGCCACCAGCAGAGGACATAGCAATCAGCCCCAGCATTTT
>TRBJ2-1|.|TRBV7-3|.
CASSLLDGGEQFF
TGTGCCAGCAGCTTACTAGACGGGGGTGAGCAGTTCTTC
>TRBJ1-3|.|TRBV12-3/TRBV12-4|.
CASRNDRYTIYF
TGTGCCAGCAGGAACGACAGATACACCATATATTTT
>TRBJ2-7|.|TRBV24-1|TRBD1
CATGQGGEQYF
TGTGCCACCGGACAGGGCGGCGAGCAGTACTTC
>TRBJ2-5|.|TRBV18|TRBD2
CASSPPSGGLQETQYF
TGTGCCAGCTCCCCCCCTAGCGGGGGCCTACAAGAGACCCAGTACTTC
>TRBJ1-1|.|TRBV20-1|.
CSASRTEPNTEAFF
TGCAGTGCTAGTAGGACAGAACCGAACACTGAAGCTTTCTTT
>TRBJ2-7|many|TRBV7-8|.
CASSRDRVASYEQYF
TGTGCCAGCAGCCGAGACCGGGTCGCCTCCTACGAGCAGTACTTC
>TRBJ2-7|.|TRBV27|TRBD2
CASSPLAGLNEQYF
TGTGCCAGCAGTCCCCTAGCGGGCTTGAACGAGCAGTACTTC
>TRBJ1-5|.|TRBV18|.
CASSGRVGNQPQHF
TGTGCCAGCTCAGGTCGGGTTGGCAATCAGCCCCAGCATTTT
>TRBJ1-1|.|TRBV7-8|TRBD1
CASRRTGQGIYTEAFF
TGTGCCAGCAGGCGAACCGGACAGGGAATTTACACTGAAGCTTTCTTT
>TRBJ2-7|.|TRBV9|.
CASSVGTYSYEQYF
TGTGCCAGCAGCGTAGGCACTTACTCCTACGAGCAGTACTTC
>TRBJ2-7|few|TRBV4-1|TRBD2
CASSQDDGTSSYEQYF
TGCGCCAGCAGCCAAGACGACGGGACTAGCTCCTACGAGCAGTACTTC
>TRBJ1-2|.|TRBV15|.
CATSRDKVGTSRDYGYTF
TGTGCCACCAGCAGAGATAAGGTCGGAACCTCCCGGGACTATGGCTACACCTTC
>TRBJ2-5|.|TRBV7-3|TRBD1
CASSIDRDRVRTQYF
TGTGCCAGCAGCATTGACCGGGACAGGGTGCGAACCCAGTACTTC
>TRBJ2-5|.|TRBV7-8|.
CASSLQGLKQETQYF
TGTGCCAGCAGCTTACAGGGGTTGAAGCAAGAGACCCAGTACTTC
>TRBJ1-2|.|TRBV10-3|TRBD1
CAIRGGQGDYGYTF
TGTGCCATCAGGGGGGGACAGGGCGACTATGGCTACACCTTC
>TRBJ2-7|.|TRBV6-5|TRBD2
CASSYPTSGSYEQYF
TGTGCCAGCAGTTACCCGACTAGCGGATCCTACGAGCAGTACTTC